The 9 T cell receptor beta chains below were found in one sample sequenced in a study of blood T cell repertoires in COVID-19. Method: immunoSEQ multiplex PCR; TCRdb's copy keeps in-frame clones and lacks some. The table lists 65,000 to 85,000 clones, approximately 89% of them singletons. The specimen sequenced was peripheral blood. These TCRs come from a man aged 45-60 years with active COVID-19.

This rearrangement joins TRBV5-6 to TRBJ2-1; 10 bases are a match to TRBD2. The CDR3 sequence is 17 residues long. V lost 0 bases and J lost 4; bases outside the gene matches: 7. Germline-derived CDR1 and CDR2 are SGHDT and YYEEEE. The CDR3 here is CASSLAGVAGGYNEQFF. CDR3 DNA: TGTGCCAGCAGCTTGGCCGGAGTAGCGGGGGGATACAATGAGCAGTTCTTC. Variable domain in full (rest from reference TRBV5-6 and TRBJ2-1): DAGVTQSPTHLIKTRGQQVTLRCSPKSGHDTVSWYQQALGQGPQFIFQYYEEEERQRGNFPDRFSGHQFPNYSSELNVNALLLGDSALYLCASSLAGVAGGYNEQFFGPGTRLTVL.

The chain combines TRBV7-9 with TRBJ1-6; a weak D match, TRBD1 (6 bases). V lost 1 base and J lost 10, with 17 bases in between. Germline V lookup: CDR1 SEHNR, CDR2 FQNEAQ (reference sequence). This CDR3 is 16 amino acids long. CDR3: CASSLGGQGRKSPLHF. The CDR3 nucleotides are TGTGCCAGCAGCTTAGGGGGTCAGGGGCGAAAATCACCCCTCCACTTT.

This chain uses TRBV15 with TRBJ1-3; perhaps TRBD1 as D (6 bases). CDR3 length: 15 residues. Trimming removed 5 bases at V and 1 base at J, with 12 bases between. Germline values: CDR1 LNHNV, CDR2 YYDKDF (reference sequence). CDR3 residues: CATSGGGRSGNTIYF. The DNA for the CDR3 is TGTGCCACCAGCGGGGGGGGGCGGTCTGGAAACACCATATATTTT.

V and J are TRBV5-6 and TRBJ1-2; D gene uncertain. CDR1 is SGHDT, CDR2 YYEEEE, per germline. The CDR3 has 14 amino acids. Deletions cut 0 bases from V and 0 bases from J, with 6 bases between. The CDR3 protein is CASSLARPNYGYTF. The CDR3 DNA reads as TGTGCCAGCAGCTTGGCCAGGCCTAACTATGGCTACACCTTC. The full variable domain, in which reference TRBV5-6 and TRBJ1-2 provide the parts outside the CDR3, is DAGVTQSPTHLIKTRGQQVTLRCSPKSGHDTVSWYQQALGQGPQFIFQYYEEEERQRGNFPDRFSGHQFPNYSSELNVNALLLGDSALYLCASSLARPNYGYTFGSGTRLTVV.

The chain couples TRBV3-1 (or the pseudogene TRBV3-2) to TRBJ1-5; TRBD1 agrees at 7 bases. The CDR3 spans 20 residues. Germline CDR1 is LGHDT and CDR2 is YNNKEL (reference sequence). The trim removed 0 bases at V and 8 bases at J, leaving 22 bases unmatched. In DNA form, the CDR3 reads TGTGCCAGCAGCCAAGATGAAGGGGGCTGGGACCACACGTCCGGGGAGCCCCAGCATTTT. It codes for CASSQDEGGWDHTSGEPQHF.

This clone was counted a single time. The chain uses TRBV7-2 and TRBJ2-7; 13 bases fit TRBD2. Losses at the gene ends were 4 bases for V and 2 bases for J; bases not matched to a gene: 14. The CDR3 loop spans 19 amino acids. From germline, CDR1 is SGHTA and CDR2 FQGNSA. CDR3 in amino acids: CASSSHPGLAGPNPYEQYF. CDR3 DNA: TGTGCCAGCAGCTCCCATCCGGGACTAGCGGGACCAAACCCCTACGAGCAGTACTTC. Variable domain in full (rest from reference TRBV7-2 and TRBJ2-7): GAGVSQSPSNKVTEKGKDVELRCDPISGHTALYWYRQSLGQGLEFLIYFQGNSAPDKSGLPSDRFSAERTGGSVSTLTIQRTQQEDSAVYLCASSSHPGLAGPNPYEQYFGPGTRLTVT.

The chain links TRBV9 to TRBJ2-2; 7 nucleotides line up with TRBD2. The length of the CDR3 is 16 residues. Germline CDR1 SGDLS, CDR2 YYNGEE. V gave up 4 bases and J gave up 3 bases; unmatched junction bases: 9. CDR3 nucleotides: TGTGCCAGCAGCCCCCGTGGCGGGGGACACACCGGGGAGCTGTTTTTT. It encodes CASSPRGGGHTGELFF.

The chain joins TRBV3-1 (or the pseudogene TRBV3-2) to TRBJ1-2; weak D call: TRBD1 (6 bases). V was clipped by 0 bases and J by 4 bases, with 12 bases between them. The CDR3 is 15 residues long. Per germline, CDR1 LGHDT and CDR2 YNNKEL (reference sequence). The CDR3 bases are TGTGCCAGCAGCCAAGACAGGGGCAGAGGCTATGGCTACACCTTC. Translated: CASSQDRGRGYGYTF.

The V and J genes are TRBV12-5 and TRBJ2-1; perhaps TRBD1 as D (6 bases). The CDR3 runs to 14 residues. CDR1 and CDR2 from the germline V gene are LGHNT and FRNRAP. V was trimmed by 3 bases and J by 12 bases, leaving 18 bases between them. This CDR3 is CASGLGGTGIGQFF. The CDR3 nucleotides read TGTGCTAGTGGTTTAGGGGGTACAGGAATCGGGCAGTTCTTC.